This entry concerns a single T cell receptor (beta chain). This sample stems from a study of blood T cell repertoires in COVID-19. Study processing details: Reference gene primers were amplified, and this amplification served to estimate nucleated cell counts. Only in-frame clones appear in the TCRdb table, and some are missing; sequencing was by immunoSEQ multiplex PCR. That table supplies the V and J calls and clone size; D and trimming were determined from the DNA. This table holds more than 250,000 clones, roughly nine tenths found once. J lost 0 bases, V lost 5 bases, and 10 bases had no gene match. This CDR3 spans 18 amino acids. CDR1 SEHNR and CDR2 FQNEAQ come from the germline V gene (reference sequence).

This chain links TRBV7-9 with TRBJ1-3; 10 bases align to TRBD1. This TCR came from a woman aged 25-40 years who had recovered from COVID-19. The sample was PBMCs or T cells enriched from blood (not recorded which). The chain's CDR3 is CASSRLGTGDSSGNTIYF. The CDR3 bases are TGTGCCAGCAGCCGTCTTGGGACAGGGGATTCCTCTGGAAACACCATATATTTT.